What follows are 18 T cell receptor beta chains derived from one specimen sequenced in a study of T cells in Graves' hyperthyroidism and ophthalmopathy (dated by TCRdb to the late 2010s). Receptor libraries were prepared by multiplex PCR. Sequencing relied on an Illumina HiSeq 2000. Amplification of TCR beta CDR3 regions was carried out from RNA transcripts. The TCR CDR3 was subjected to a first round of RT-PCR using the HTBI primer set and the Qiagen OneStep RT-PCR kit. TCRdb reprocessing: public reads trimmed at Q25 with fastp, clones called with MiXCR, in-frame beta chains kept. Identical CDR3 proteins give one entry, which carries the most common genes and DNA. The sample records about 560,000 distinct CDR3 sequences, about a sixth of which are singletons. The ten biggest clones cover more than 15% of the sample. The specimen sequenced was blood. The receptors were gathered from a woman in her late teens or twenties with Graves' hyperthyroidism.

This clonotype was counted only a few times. As DNA, the CDR3 is TGCAGCGCATCTCCTGGTGGACAGGACTATGGCTACACCTTC. Amino acid sequence: CSASPGGQDYGYTF. The J gene is TRBJ1-2, the V gene TRBV29-1; 7 nucleotides align to TRBD1. CDR3 size: 14 residues. The germline CDR1 and CDR2 sequences are SQVTM and ANQGSEA. V lost 7 bases, J lost 3 bases, and 11 bases stayed unmatched.

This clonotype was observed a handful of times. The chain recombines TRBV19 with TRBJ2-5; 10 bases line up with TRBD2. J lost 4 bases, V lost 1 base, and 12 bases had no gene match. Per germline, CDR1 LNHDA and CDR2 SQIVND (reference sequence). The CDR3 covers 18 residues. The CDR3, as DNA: TGTGCCAGTAGTATAGGACAAAGCGGGAGGGCCGCTAGAGAGACCCAGTACTTC. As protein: CASSIGQSGRAARETQYF.

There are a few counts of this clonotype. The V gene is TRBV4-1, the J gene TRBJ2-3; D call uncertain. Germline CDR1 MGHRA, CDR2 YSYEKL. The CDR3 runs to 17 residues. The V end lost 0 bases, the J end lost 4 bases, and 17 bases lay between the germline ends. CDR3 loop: CASSQESGNTPPDTQYF. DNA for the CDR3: TGCGCCAGCAGCCAAGAATCAGGAAACACTCCCCCAGATACGCAGTATTTT.

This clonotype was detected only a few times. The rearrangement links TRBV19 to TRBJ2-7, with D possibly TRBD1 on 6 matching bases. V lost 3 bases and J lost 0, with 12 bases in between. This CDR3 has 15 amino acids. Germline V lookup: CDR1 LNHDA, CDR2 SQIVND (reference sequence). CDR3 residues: CASSIATGNSYEQYF. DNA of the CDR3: TGTGCCAGTAGTATTGCGACAGGAAACTCCTACGAGCAGTACTTC.

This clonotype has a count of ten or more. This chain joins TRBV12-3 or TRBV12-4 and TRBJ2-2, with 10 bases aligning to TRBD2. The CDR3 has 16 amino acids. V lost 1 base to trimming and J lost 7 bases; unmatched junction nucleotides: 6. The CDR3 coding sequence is TGTGCCAGCAGTTTAGGATTAGCGGGGGGCGGCGGGGAGCTGTTTTTT. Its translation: CASSLGLAGGGGELFF.

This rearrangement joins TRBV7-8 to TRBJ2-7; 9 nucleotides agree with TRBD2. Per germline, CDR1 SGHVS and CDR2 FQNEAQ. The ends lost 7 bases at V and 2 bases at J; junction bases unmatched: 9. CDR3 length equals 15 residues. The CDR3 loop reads CASKIIAGVTYEQYF. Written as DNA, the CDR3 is TGTGCCAGCAAAATCATAGCGGGGGTGACCTACGAGCAGTACTTC. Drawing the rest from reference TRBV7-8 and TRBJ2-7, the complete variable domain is GAGVSQSPRYKVAKRGQDVALRCDPISGHVSLFWYQQALGQGPEFLTYFQNEAQLDKSGLPSDRFFAERPEGSVSTLKIQRTQQEDSAVYLCASKIIAGVTYEQYFGPGTRLTVT.

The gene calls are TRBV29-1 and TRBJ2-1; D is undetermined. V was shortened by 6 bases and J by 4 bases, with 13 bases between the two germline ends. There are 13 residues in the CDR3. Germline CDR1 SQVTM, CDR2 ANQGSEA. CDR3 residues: CSVLWLRYNEQFF. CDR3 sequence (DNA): TGCAGCGTATTGTGGCTGAGATACAATGAGCAGTTCTTC.

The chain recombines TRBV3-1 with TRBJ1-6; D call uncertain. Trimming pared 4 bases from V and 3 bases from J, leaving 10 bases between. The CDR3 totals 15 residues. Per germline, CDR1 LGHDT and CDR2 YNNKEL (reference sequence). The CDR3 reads CASSPGLNYNSPLHF. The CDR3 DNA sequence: TGTGCCAGCAGCCCAGGACTTAACTATAATTCACCCCTCCACTTT.

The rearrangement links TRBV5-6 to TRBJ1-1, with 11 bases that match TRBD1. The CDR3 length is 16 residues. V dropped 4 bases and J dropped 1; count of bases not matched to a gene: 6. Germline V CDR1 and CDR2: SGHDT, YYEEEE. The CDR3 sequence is CASSRGQGASNTEAFF. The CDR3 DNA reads TGTGCCAGCAGCCGCGGACAGGGGGCCTCGAACACTGAAGCTTTCTTT. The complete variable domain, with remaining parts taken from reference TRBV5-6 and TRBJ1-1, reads DAGVTQSPTHLIKTRGQQVTLRCSPKSGHDTVSWYQQALGQGPQFIFQYYEEEERQRGNFPDRFSGHQFPNYSSELNVNALLLGDSALYLCASSRGQGASNTEAFFGQGTRLTVV.

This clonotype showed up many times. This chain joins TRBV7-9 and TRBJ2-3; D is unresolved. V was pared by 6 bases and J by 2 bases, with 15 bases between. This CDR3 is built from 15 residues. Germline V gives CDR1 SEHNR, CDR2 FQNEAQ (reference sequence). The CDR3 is CASRNNGSYTDTQYF. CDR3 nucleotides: TGTGCCAGCAGAAATAATGGGTCTTACACAGATACGCAGTATTTT.

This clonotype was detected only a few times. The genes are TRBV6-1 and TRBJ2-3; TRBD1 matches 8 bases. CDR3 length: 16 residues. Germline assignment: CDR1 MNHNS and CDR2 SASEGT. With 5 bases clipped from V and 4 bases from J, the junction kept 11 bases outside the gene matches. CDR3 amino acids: CASSSWTGSIADTQYF. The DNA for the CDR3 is TGTGCCAGCAGTTCCTGGACAGGGAGTATTGCAGATACGCAGTATTTT.

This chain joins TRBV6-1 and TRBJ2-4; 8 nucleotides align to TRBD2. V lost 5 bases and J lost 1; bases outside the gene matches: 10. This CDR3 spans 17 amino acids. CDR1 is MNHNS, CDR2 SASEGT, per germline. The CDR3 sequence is CASSPVAGLSAKNIQYF. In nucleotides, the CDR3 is TGTGCCAGCAGTCCAGTAGCGGGGCTCTCGGCCAAAAACATTCAGTACTTC.

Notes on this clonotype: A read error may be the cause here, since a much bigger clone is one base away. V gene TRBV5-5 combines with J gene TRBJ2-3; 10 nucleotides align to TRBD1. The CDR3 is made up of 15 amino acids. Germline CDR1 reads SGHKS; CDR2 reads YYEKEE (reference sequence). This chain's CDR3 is CASSPRDRGIDRQYF. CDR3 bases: TGTGCCAGCAGCCCCAGGGACAGGGGAATAGATAGGCAGTATTTT.

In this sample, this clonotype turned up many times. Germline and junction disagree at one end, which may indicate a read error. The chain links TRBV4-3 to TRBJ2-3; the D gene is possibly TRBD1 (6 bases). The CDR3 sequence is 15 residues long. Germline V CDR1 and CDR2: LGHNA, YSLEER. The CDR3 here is CASSQAGAYTDTQYF. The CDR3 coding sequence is TGTGCCAGCAGCCAAGCAGGGGCCTACACAGATACGCAGTATTTT.

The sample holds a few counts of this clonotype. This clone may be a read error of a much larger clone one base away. CDR3 amino acids: CASSNTPGQGLNEQFF. In DNA form, the CDR3 reads TGTGCCAGCAGCAACACACCGGGACAGGGTCTCAATGAGCAGTTCTTC. The V gene is TRBV11-1, the J gene TRBJ2-1; 9 bases line up with TRBD1. V lost 5 bases, J lost 6 bases, and 11 bases stayed unmatched. The CDR3 length is 16 residues. The V gene's germline CDR1 is SGHAT and CDR2 FQDESV (reference sequence).

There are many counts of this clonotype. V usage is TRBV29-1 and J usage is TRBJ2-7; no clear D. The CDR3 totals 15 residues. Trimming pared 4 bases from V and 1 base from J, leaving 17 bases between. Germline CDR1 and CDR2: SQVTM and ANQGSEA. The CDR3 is CSVVDGRPRSYEQYF. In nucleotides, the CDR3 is TGCAGCGTTGTAGACGGCAGGCCAAGGTCCTACGAGCAGTACTTC.

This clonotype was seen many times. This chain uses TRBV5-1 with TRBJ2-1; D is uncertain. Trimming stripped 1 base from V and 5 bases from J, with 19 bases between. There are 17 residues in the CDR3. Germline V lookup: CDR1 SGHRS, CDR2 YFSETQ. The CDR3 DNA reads TGCGCCAGCAGCTTGAGGTTACCGACTGCTAACGACAATGAGCAGTTCTTC. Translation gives CASSLRLPTANDNEQFF.

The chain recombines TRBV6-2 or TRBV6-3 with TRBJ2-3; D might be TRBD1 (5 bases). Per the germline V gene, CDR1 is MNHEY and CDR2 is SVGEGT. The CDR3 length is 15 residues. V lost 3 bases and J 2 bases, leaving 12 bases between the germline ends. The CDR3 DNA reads TGTGCCAGCAGTTATCAAAGGACACTCACAGATACGCAGTATTTT. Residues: CASSYQRTLTDTQYF.